This T cell receptor beta chain was documented in a study of T cell responses to AZD1222 COVID-19 vaccine. As for this clone: The antigen is unknown.

Here immunoSEQ multiplex PCR was the method, and the copy in TCRdb shows in-frame clones only, minus some. The sample shows 120,000 to 150,000 clones, 88% of them seen only once. General study findings and limits: Breadth and depth of Spike-specific TCRs rose after two AZD1222 doses.

There are 15 residues in the CDR3. Trimming took 0 bases from V and 0 from J, leaving 9 bases between them. Per the germline V gene, CDR1 is SGDLS and CDR2 is YYNGEE. The chain joins TRBV9 to TRBJ2-5; D unclear. The source material was peripheral blood, sampled 28 days after the second dose of the MenACWY control vaccine. The sequence was obtained from an adult who received the MenACWY meningococcal vaccine as a control. The CDR3 sequence: CASSVGSPYQETQYF. The CDR3 DNA reads as TGTGCCAGCAGCGTAGGGTCACCGTACCAAGAGACCCAGTACTTC.